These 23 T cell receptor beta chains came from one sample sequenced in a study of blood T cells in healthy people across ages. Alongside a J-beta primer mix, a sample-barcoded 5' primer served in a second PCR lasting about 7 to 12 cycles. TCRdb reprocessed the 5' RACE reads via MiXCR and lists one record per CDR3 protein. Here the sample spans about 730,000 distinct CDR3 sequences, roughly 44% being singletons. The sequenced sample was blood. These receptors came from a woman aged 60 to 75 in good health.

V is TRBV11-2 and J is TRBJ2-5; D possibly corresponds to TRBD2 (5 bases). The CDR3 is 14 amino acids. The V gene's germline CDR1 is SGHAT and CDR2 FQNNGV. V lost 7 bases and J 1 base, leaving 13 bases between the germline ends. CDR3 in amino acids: CASNSAGTQETQYF. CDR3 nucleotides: TGTGCCAGCAACTCTGCGGGCACCCAAGAGACCCAGTACTTC.

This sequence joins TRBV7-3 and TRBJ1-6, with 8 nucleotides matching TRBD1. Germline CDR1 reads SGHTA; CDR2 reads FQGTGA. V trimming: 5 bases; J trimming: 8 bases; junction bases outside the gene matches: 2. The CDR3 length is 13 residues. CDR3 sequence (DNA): TGTGCCAGCAGCATGGACAGGGATTCACCCCTCCACTTT. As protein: CASSMDRDSPLHF.

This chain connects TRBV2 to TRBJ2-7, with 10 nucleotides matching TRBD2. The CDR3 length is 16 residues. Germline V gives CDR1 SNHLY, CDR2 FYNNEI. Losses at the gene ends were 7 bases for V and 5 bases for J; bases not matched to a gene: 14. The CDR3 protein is CASKRELAGPPDEQYF. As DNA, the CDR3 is TGTGCCAGCAAGAGAGAACTAGCGGGACCTCCAGACGAGCAGTACTTC.

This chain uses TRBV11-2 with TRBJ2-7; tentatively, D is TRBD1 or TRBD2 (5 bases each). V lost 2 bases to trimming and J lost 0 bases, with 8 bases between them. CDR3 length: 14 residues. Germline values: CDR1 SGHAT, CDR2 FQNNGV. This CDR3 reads CASSLHGASYEQYF. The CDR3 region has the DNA TGTGCCAGCAGCTTACACGGGGCCTCCTACGAGCAGTACTTC.

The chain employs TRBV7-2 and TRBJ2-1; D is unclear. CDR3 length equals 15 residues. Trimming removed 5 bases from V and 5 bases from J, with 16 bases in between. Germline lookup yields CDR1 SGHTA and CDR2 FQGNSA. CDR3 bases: TGTGCCAGCAGCCCTGTTTCAACCCAAAACAATGAGCAGTTCTTC. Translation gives CASSPVSTQNNEQFF.

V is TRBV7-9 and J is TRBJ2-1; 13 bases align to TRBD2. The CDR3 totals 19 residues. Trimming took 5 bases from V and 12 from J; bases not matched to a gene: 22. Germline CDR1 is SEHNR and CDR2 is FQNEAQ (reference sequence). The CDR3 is CASSPIVRPALAGGPVQFF. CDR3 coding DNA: TGTGCCAGCAGCCCGATAGTTCGGCCGGCACTAGCGGGGGGGCCTGTGCAGTTCTTC.

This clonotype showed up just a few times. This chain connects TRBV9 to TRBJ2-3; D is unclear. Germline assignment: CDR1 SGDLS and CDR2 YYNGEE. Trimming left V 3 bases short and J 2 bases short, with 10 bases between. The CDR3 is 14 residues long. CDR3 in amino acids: CASSESWITDTQYF. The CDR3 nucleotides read TGTGCCAGCAGCGAATCATGGATCACAGATACGCAGTATTTT.

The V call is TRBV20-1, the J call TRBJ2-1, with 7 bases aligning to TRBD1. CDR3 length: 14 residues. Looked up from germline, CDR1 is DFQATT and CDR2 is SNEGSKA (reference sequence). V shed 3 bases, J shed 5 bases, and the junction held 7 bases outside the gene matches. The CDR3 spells CSARGGDRDNEQFF. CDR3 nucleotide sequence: TGCAGTGCTAGGGGTGGGGACAGAGACAATGAGCAGTTCTTC.

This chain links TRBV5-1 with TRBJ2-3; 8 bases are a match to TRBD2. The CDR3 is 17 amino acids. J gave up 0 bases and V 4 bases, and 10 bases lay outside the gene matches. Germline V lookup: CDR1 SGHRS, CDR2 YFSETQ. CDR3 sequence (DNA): TGCGCCAGCAGCCCGGCTAGCGGGTACCCTAGCACAGATACGCAGTATTTT. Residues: CASSPASGYPSTDTQYF.

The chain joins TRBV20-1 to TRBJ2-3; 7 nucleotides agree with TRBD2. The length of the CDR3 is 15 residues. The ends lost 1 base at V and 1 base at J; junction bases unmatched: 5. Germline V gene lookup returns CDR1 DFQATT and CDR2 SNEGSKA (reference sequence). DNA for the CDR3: TGCAGTGCTAGAGTGGGCGGGAGTGGCACAGATACGCAGTATTTT. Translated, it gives CSARVGGSGTDTQYF.

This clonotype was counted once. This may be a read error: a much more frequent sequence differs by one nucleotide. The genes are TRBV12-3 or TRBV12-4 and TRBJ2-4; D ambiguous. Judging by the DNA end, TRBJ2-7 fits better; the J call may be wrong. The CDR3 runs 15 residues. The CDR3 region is CASSFRVRQAYEQYF. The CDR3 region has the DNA TGTGCCAGCAGTTTCCGGGTCCGTCAGGCCTACGAGCAGTACTTC.

The CDR3 DNA is TGTGCCACCAGCTCTGGGGGACAGTTGGTTAAAGGCTACACCTTC. Translated: CATSSGGQLVKGYTF. This chain connects TRBV24-1 to TRBJ1-2; 7 bases match TRBD1. V trimming: 7 bases; J trimming: 8 bases; junction bases outside the gene matches: 15. Germline V gene sequence: CDR1 KGHDR, CDR2 SFDVKD. This CDR3 comprises 15 residues.

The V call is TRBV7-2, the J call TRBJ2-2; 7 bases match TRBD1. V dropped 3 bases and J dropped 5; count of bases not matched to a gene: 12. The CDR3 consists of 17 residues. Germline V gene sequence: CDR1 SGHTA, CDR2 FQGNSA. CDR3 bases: TGTGCCAGCAGCTTTGCAAAGACAGGGAGCGTAACCGGGGAGCTGTTTTTT. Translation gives CASSFAKTGSVTGELFF. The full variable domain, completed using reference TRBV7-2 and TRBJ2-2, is GAGVSQSPSNKVTEKGKDVELRCDPISGHTALYWYRQSLGQGLEFLIYFQGNSAPDKSGLPSDRFSAERTGGSVSTLTIQRTQQEDSAVYLCASSFAKTGSVTGELFFGEGSRLTVL.

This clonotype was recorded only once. CDR3 sequence: CASSSGQDYTGELFF. CDR3 nucleotide sequence: TGTGCCAGCAGCTCAGGACAGGACTACACCGGGGAGCTGTTTTTT. V and J are TRBV13 and TRBJ2-2, with TRBD1 identical over 7 bases. CDR1 PRHDT and CDR2 FYEKMQ come from the germline V gene (reference sequence). The CDR3 has 15 residues. The V gene end was trimmed by 4 bases and the J gene end by 3 bases; junction bases not matched to a gene: 5.

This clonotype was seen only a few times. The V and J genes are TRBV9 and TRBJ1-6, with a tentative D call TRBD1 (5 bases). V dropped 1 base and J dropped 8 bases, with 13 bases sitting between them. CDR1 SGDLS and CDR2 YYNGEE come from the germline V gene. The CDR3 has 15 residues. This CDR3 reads CASSVQGGLDSPLHF. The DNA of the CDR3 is TGTGCCAGCAGCGTACAGGGAGGGTTGGATTCACCCCTCCACTTT.

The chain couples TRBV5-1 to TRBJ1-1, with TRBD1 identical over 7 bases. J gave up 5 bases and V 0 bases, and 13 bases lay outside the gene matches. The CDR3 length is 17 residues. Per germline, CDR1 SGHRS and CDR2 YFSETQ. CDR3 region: CASSLVLSAGGFTEAFF. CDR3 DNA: TGCGCCAGCAGCTTGGTATTATCGGCAGGGGGTTTTACTGAAGCTTTCTTT.

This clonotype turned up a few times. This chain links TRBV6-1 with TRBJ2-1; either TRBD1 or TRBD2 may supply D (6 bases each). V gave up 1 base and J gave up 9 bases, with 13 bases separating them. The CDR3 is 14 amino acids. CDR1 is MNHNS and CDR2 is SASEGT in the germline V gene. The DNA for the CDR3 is TGTGCCAGCAGTGAAGGGGGGGCCTATGCTGAGCAGTTCTTC. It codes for CASSEGGAYAEQFF.

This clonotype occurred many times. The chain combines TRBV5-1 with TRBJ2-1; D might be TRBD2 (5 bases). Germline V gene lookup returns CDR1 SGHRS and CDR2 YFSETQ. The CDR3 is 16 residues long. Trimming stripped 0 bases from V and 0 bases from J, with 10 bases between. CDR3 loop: CASSLDPGSSYNEQFF. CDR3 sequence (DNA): TGCGCCAGCAGCTTGGATCCGGGAAGCTCCTACAATGAGCAGTTCTTC.

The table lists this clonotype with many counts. The CDR3 DNA is TGTGCCACACGGGGGGGAGGACCCTACGAGCAGTACTTC. Encoded protein: CATRGGGPYEQYF. The V call is TRBV24-1, the J call TRBJ2-7; 8 bases are a match to TRBD2. Germline V gene lookup returns CDR1 KGHDR and CDR2 SFDVKD. The CDR3 consists of 13 residues. V dropped 10 bases and J dropped 2; count of bases not matched to a gene: 6.

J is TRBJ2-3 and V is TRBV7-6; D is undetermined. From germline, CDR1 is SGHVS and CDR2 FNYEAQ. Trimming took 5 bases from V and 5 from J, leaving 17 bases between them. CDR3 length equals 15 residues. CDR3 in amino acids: CASSVTVFPVDTQYF. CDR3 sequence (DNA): TGTGCCAGCAGCGTCACAGTATTCCCAGTAGATACGCAGTATTTT.

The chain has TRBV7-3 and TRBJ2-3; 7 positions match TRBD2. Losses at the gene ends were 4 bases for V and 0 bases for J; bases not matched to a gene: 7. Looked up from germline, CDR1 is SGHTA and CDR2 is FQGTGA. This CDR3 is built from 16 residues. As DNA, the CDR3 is TGTGCCAGCAGCTACCGAGCGGGAACTAGCACAGATACGCAGTATTTT. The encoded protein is CASSYRAGTSTDTQYF.

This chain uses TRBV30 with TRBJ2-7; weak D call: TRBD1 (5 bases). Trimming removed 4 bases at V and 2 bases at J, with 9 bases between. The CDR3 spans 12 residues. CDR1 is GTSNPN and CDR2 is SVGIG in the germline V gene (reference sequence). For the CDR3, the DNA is TGTGCCTGGATGATCAGGGCCTACGAGCAGTACTTC. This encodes CAWMIRAYEQYF.

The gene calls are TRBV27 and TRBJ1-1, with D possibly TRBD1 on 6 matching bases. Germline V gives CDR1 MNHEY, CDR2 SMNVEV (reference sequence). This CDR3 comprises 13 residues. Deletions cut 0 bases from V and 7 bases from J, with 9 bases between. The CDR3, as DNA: TGTGCCAGCAGTTTATCGGACAGCCGTGAAGCTTTCTTT. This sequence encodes CASSLSDSREAFF.